These 14 T cell receptor beta chains share one sample of origin, sequenced in a study of early T cells in non-severe SARS-CoV-2 infection. TCRdb re-called the 5' RACE reads through MiXCR, storing one row per CDR3 protein. The repertoire includes tens of thousands of distinct CDR3 sequences, around 9.1% of them detected once, and 4% to 4.5% sits in the top ten. The sequencing sample was made of whole blood. These TCRs come from an adult who was a healthcare worker with PCR-confirmed SARS-CoV-2 infection or an uninfected control (not recorded which).

This clonotype was detected many times. The chain has TRBV4-3 and TRBJ2-3; D gene ambiguous. Germline assignment: CDR1 LGHNA and CDR2 YSLEER. V lost 0 bases, J lost 5 bases, and 6 bases lay in between. This CDR3 comprises 13 residues. CDR3 DNA sequence: TGCGCCAGCAGCCAAGATGGGGTAGATACGCAGTATTTT. The encoded protein is CASSQDGVDTQYF.

The genes are TRBV20-1 and TRBJ2-3; 7 bases line up with TRBD2. Trimming at V came to 2 bases and at J to 0 bases, leaving 2 bases not matched to a gene. The CDR3 spans 14 residues. CDR1 DFQATT and CDR2 SNEGSKA come from the germline V gene (reference sequence). CDR3 residues: CSARLSGSTDTQYF. The CDR3 DNA reads TGCAGTGCTAGACTTAGCGGGAGCACAGATACGCAGTATTTT.

This clonotype was counted many times. This chain uses TRBV10-3 with TRBJ2-3; D unclear. Trimming stripped 4 bases from V and 0 bases from J, with 8 bases between. The germline CDR1 and CDR2 sequences are ENHRY and SYGVKD. CDR3 size: 14 residues. CDR3 amino acids: CAISGSRSTDTQYF. For the CDR3, the DNA is TGTGCCATCAGTGGCAGCCGCAGCACAGATACGCAGTATTTT.

This clonotype has at least ten counts. The CDR3: CASSLDSSYEQYF. CDR3 bases: TGTGCCAGCAGCTTGGACAGCTCCTACGAGCAGTACTTC. The chain links TRBV7-6 to TRBJ2-7; perhaps TRBD1 as D (6 bases). The CDR3 sequence is 13 residues long. In germline, CDR1 is SGHVS, CDR2 FNYEAQ. The germline V and J ends were trimmed by 3 bases and 0 bases, with 6 bases remaining between them.

This clonotype was seen many times. The chain uses TRBV10-2 and TRBJ2-2; D remains ambiguous. This CDR3 region has 14 residues. Germline V CDR1 and CDR2: WSHSY, SAAADI. The V and J ends lost 6 bases and 0 bases respectively, with 8 bases between them. The CDR3 is CASREASNTGELFF. The CDR3 coding sequence is TGCGCCAGCAGGGAAGCTTCGAACACCGGGGAGCTGTTTTTT.

This clonotype was counted at least ten times. The chain is built from TRBV25-1 and TRBJ2-3; the D is unclear. Looked up from germline, CDR1 is MGHDK and CDR2 is SYGVNS. The CDR3 length is 15 residues. V gave up 2 bases and J gave up 0 bases, with 9 bases separating them. The CDR3, as DNA: TGTGCCAGCAGTGAAAGTCAACCTAGCACAGATACGCAGTATTTT. This codes for CASSESQPSTDTQYF.

This clonotype was counted ten times or more. This sequence joins TRBV7-2 and TRBJ2-2; D uncertain. The CDR3 is made up of 14 amino acids. CDR1 and CDR2 (germline): SGHTA, FQGNSA. V lost 3 bases and J 3 bases, leaving 8 bases between the germline ends. The CDR3 nucleotides read TGTGCCAGCAGCTTGAACAGCCACACCGGGGAGCTGTTTTTT. Its translation: CASSLNSHTGELFF.

This clonotype was recorded a few times. The rearrangement links TRBV7-9 to TRBJ2-2, with D perhaps assigned TRBD1 or TRBD2 (5 bases each). Trimming removed 6 bases at V and 0 bases at J, with 11 bases between. Germline assignment: CDR1 SEHNR and CDR2 FQNEAQ (reference sequence). The CDR3 consists of 15 residues. The CDR3 DNA sequence: TGTGCCAGCAGACCCGGGACCGCGAACACCGGGGAGCTGTTTTTT. Translating gives CASRPGTANTGELFF. The variable domain in full, completed from reference TRBV7-9 and TRBJ2-2, reads DTGVSQNPRHKITKRGQNVTFRCDPISEHNRLYWYRQTLGQGPEFLTYFQNEAQLEKSRLLSDRFSAERPKGSFSTLEIQRTEQGDSAMYLCASRPGTANTGELFFGEGSRLTVL.

This clonotype was recorded a few times. CDR3 in DNA: TGTGCCAGCAGCTTAGCGGAATCCTACGAGCAGTACTTC. Translated, it gives CASSLAESYEQYF. The rearrangement uses TRBV7-3 and TRBJ2-7; D gene unclear. The CDR3 runs 13 residues. With 2 bases removed from V and 1 base from J, the gap between germline ends came to 6 bases. CDR1 and CDR2 from the germline V gene are SGHTA and FQGTGA. The full variable domain, completed using reference TRBV7-3 and TRBJ2-7, is GAGVSQTPSNKVTEKGKYVELRCDPISGHTALYWYRQSLGQGPEFLIYFQGTGAADDSGLPNDRFFAVRPEGSVSTLKIQRTERGDSAVYLCASSLAESYEQYFGPGTRLTVT.

This clonotype was picked up many times. The V gene is TRBV14, the J gene TRBJ2-3; 9 nucleotides match TRBD1. The junction had 3 bases not matched to a gene; V was cut back by 4 bases and J by 4 bases. CDR3 size: 14 residues. Germline CDR1 reads SGHDN; CDR2 reads FVKESK. Here the CDR3 reads CASSLRTGADTQYF. The DNA of the CDR3 is TGTGCCAGCAGCCTTCGGACAGGGGCAGATACGCAGTATTTT.

This clonotype was seen at least ten times. The V call is TRBV27, the J call TRBJ2-3; no firm D call. CDR3 length: 11 amino acids. V lost 3 bases, J lost 5 bases, and 3 bases lay in between. CDR1 MNHEY and CDR2 SMNVEV come from the germline V gene (reference sequence). The CDR3 reads CASSFRDTQYF. The CDR3 DNA follows: TGTGCCAGCAGTTTTCGAGATACGCAGTATTTT.

This clonotype was observed many times. This CDR3 is CASTMRWTEAFF. The CDR3 coding sequence is TGTGCCAGCACCATGCGTTGGACTGAAGCTTTCTTT. The chain links TRBV12-3 or TRBV12-4 to TRBJ1-1; D is unresolved. The CDR3 consists of 12 residues. Deletions cut 7 bases from V and 5 bases from J, with 11 bases between.

This clonotype was seen at least ten times. The chain carries TRBV20-1 and TRBJ1-5, with unresolved D. Trimming pared 2 bases from V and 2 bases from J, leaving 4 bases between. Looked up from germline, CDR1 is DFQATT and CDR2 is SNEGSKA (reference sequence). The CDR3 runs 12 residues. For the CDR3, the DNA is TGCAGTGCTAGAAGGGGCAATCAGCCCCAGCATTTT. Translating gives CSARRGNQPQHF.

This clonotype was counted at least ten times. The CDR3 sequence is CASSLAPFSGANVLTF. The CDR3 DNA is TGCGCCAGCAGCTTGGCTCCATTCTCTGGGGCCAACGTCCTGACTTTC. This sequence joins TRBV5-1 and TRBJ2-6; D call uncertain. Between the trimmed V and J ends, which lost 0 bases and 0 bases, there was a span of 7 bases. In germline, CDR1 is SGHRS, CDR2 YFSETQ. There are 16 residues in the CDR3.